These 26 T cell receptor beta chains share one sample of origin, sequenced in a study of T cell responses to AZD1222 COVID-19 vaccine. Measured with immunoSEQ multiplex PCR; TCRdb has only the in-frame clones, and not every one. The table lists about 110,000 clones, about 86% of them singletons. The sequencing here drew on peripheral blood, taken on day 0 of AZD1222 vaccination. All receptors come from an adult in good health.

V usage is TRBV13 and J usage is TRBJ2-7, with D perhaps TRBD1 (6 bases). V gave up 1 base and J gave up 1 base, with 14 bases separating them. The CDR3 runs to 16 residues. Per germline, CDR1 PRHDT and CDR2 FYEKMQ (reference sequence). This CDR3 reads CASSLEGRGPSYEQYF. The CDR3 DNA reads as TGTGCCAGCAGCTTAGAGGGCAGGGGCCCTTCCTACGAGCAGTACTTC.

This rearrangement joins TRBV10-1 to TRBJ2-5, with a weak D call TRBD1 (5 bases). Per the germline V gene, CDR1 is WNHNN and CDR2 is SYGVQD (reference sequence). V gave up 7 bases and J gave up 3 bases, with 6 bases separating them. This CDR3 is 11 amino acids long. The CDR3 coding sequence is TGCGCCAGCATAGGGGAAGAGACCCAGTACTTC. This translates into CASIGEETQYF.

This clone has just a few counts. The rearrangement uses TRBV11-3 and TRBJ2-7; 7 bases fit TRBD2. CDR3 length: 13 amino acids. V lost 0 bases, J lost 7 bases, and 3 bases stayed unmatched. Germline values: CDR1 SGHNT, CDR2 YENEEA. CDR3 amino acids: CASSLEGGREQYF. The CDR3 coding sequence is TGTGCCAGCAGCTTAGAGGGAGGGAGAGAGCAGTACTTC.

The chain employs TRBV6-5 and TRBJ2-7; 7 bases agree with TRBD1. After removal of 6 bases from V and 6 bases from J, the junction contained 8 bases not matched to a gene. Germline V gene lookup returns CDR1 MNHEY and CDR2 SVGAGI. The CDR3 has 13 residues. CDR3 in amino acids: CASRRKGASEQYF. DNA of the CDR3: TGTGCCAGCAGGAGAAAGGGGGCGAGCGAGCAGTACTTC.

The chain employs TRBV7-2 and TRBJ1-3, with 12 bases fitting TRBD1. Germline V CDR1 and CDR2: SGHTA, FQGNSA. The CDR3 extends over 17 amino acids. Trimming removed 5 bases from V and 3 bases from J; junction bases left unmatched: 8. CDR3 amino acids: CASSPGTGGFGGNTIYF. Here the CDR3 DNA reads TGTGCCAGCAGCCCTGGGACAGGGGGCTTTGGTGGAAACACCATATATTTT.

V usage is TRBV7-9 and J usage is TRBJ2-3; D tentatively fits TRBD1 or TRBD2 (6 bases each). Trimming took 5 bases from V and 1 from J, leaving 16 bases between them. Germline CDR1 is SEHNR and CDR2 is FQNEAQ (reference sequence). This CDR3 contains 16 residues. The chain's CDR3 is CASSPLGGMGTDTQYF. DNA of the CDR3: TGTGCCAGCAGCCCCCTAGGGGGGATGGGCACAGATACGCAGTATTTT.

The J gene is TRBJ1-5, the V gene TRBV4-2, with 8 bases matching TRBD1. CDR3 length equals 19 residues. The V segment lost 0 bases and the J segment 2 bases; nucleotides outside the gene matches: 12. Germline V gene data show CDR1 as LGHNA and CDR2 as YNFKEQ. CDR3 sequence (DNA): TGTGCCAGCAGCCAAGATCTTAGCTCAGGGGGCTCTCGCAATCAGCCCCAGCATTTT. Its protein product is CASSQDLSSGGSRNQPQHF.

The CDR3 nucleotides are TGTGCCACCAGTGAGCCCGACAGGGGGAATGAGCAGTTCTTC. Translating it yields CATSEPDRGNEQFF. The chain has TRBV24-1 and TRBJ2-1; TRBD1 agrees at 9 bases. V lost 4 bases to trimming and J lost 7 bases; unmatched junction nucleotides: 4. The CDR3 length is 14 residues. CDR1 is KGHDR and CDR2 is SFDVKD in the germline V gene.

The chain uses TRBV28 and TRBJ2-5; D not certain. Germline assignment: CDR1 MDHEN and CDR2 SYDVKM. The V gene lost 8 bases and the J gene lost 5 bases, with 15 bases spanning the gap. The length of the CDR3 is 13 residues. This chain's CDR3 is CASLTPTQETQYF. CDR3 DNA: TGTGCCAGCCTTACCCCCACCCAGGAGACCCAGTACTTC. Together with reference TRBV28 and TRBJ2-5, the CDR3 gives the full variable domain: DVKVTQSSRYLVKRTGEKVFLECVQDMDHENMFWYRQDPGLGLRLIYFSYDVKMKEKGDIPEGYSVSREKKERFSLILESASTNQTSMYLCASLTPTQETQYFGPGTRLLVL.

V is TRBV7-2 and J is TRBJ1-5, with no clear D. CDR3 size: 15 residues. V gave up 2 bases and J gave up 2 bases, with 10 bases separating them. Germline V gives CDR1 SGHTA, CDR2 FQGNSA. In DNA, the CDR3 is TGTGCCAGCAGCTTAAGGGTCGCGGGCAATCAGCCCCAGCATTTT. Residues: CASSLRVAGNQPQHF.

The gene calls are TRBV6-6 and TRBJ1-5, with 9 nucleotides matching TRBD1. This CDR3 is 15 amino acids long. Germline V gene lookup returns CDR1 MNHNY and CDR2 SVGAGI (reference sequence). V dropped 6 bases and J dropped 7; count of bases not matched to a gene: 10. This CDR3 reads CASSRPGQGVQPQHF. CDR3 in DNA: TGTGCCAGCAGCCGGCCGGGACAGGGAGTACAGCCCCAGCATTTT.

The chain's CDR3 is CASSVDGGASETQYF. The CDR3 DNA follows: TGTGCCAGCAGCGTAGACGGGGGGGCATCTGAGACCCAGTACTTC. This rearrangement joins TRBV9 to TRBJ2-5; TRBD2 matches 8 bases. The CDR3 runs 15 residues. The V gene's germline CDR1 is SGDLS and CDR2 YYNGEE. V was clipped by 0 bases and J by 5 bases; unmatched bases: 6.

This clone has a handful of counts. The chain uses TRBV5-4 and TRBJ1-1; no firm D call. The CDR3 runs to 16 residues. Looked up from germline, CDR1 is SGHNT and CDR2 is YYREEE (reference sequence). The V gene lost 0 bases and the J gene lost 0 bases, with 12 bases spanning the gap. CDR3: CASSLGAGVMNTEAFF. The DNA for the CDR3 is TGTGCCAGCAGCTTGGGTGCCGGGGTGATGAACACTGAAGCTTTCTTT.

CDR3 amino acids: CASSAGTGGIEKLFF. The CDR3 coding sequence is TGCGCCAGCAGCGCGGGGACAGGGGGCATTGAAAAACTGTTTTTT. V usage is TRBV5-1 and J usage is TRBJ1-4; 12 nucleotides match TRBD1. The trim removed 4 bases at V and 7 bases at J, leaving 5 bases unmatched. From germline, CDR1 is SGHRS and CDR2 YFSETQ. This CDR3 is 15 amino acids long. Complete variable domain (other parts from reference TRBV5-1 and TRBJ1-4): KAGVTQTPRYLIKTRGQQVTLSCSPISGHRSVSWYQQTPGQGLQFLFEYFSETQRNKGNFPGRFSGRQFSNSRSEMNVSTLELGDSALYLCASSAGTGGIEKLFFGSGTQLSVL.

The chain uses TRBV19 and TRBJ1-4, with TRBD1 identical over 7 bases. The CDR3 sequence is 16 residues long. In germline, CDR1 is LNHDA, CDR2 SQIVND (reference sequence). The V segment lost 7 bases and the J segment 4 bases; nucleotides outside the gene matches: 12. The DNA of the CDR3 is TGTGCCAGTACGAGCCGACAGGGCGTCATTAATGAAAAACTGTTTTTT. Translation gives CASTSRQGVINEKLFF.

This clone was counted once. The chain links TRBV6-7 to TRBJ2-2; D perhaps matches TRBD2 (5 bases). TRBV6-7 is an ORF for which the function is uncertain. Between the trimmed V and J ends, which lost 6 bases and 2 bases, there was a span of 19 bases. The CDR3 is 17 amino acids. CDR3 in amino acids: CASREGLFGPNTGELFF. The CDR3 bases are TGTGCCAGCAGAGAAGGACTTTTCGGGCCCAACACCGGGGAGCTGTTTTTT.

This clone was picked up one time. The CDR3 nucleotides are TGTGCCTGGAGCATACAGGGTTCTGAGCCCCAGCATTTT. This encodes CAWSIQGSEPQHF. The chain uses TRBV30 and TRBJ1-5; maybe TRBD1 (6 bases). The CDR3 runs to 13 residues. The V and J ends lost 3 bases and 8 bases respectively, with 14 bases between them. Germline-derived CDR1 and CDR2 are GTSNPN and SVGIG (reference sequence).

The chain employs TRBV5-4 and TRBJ1-2, with TRBD1 as a possible D gene (6 bases). This CDR3 has 12 amino acids. Germline V lookup: CDR1 SGHNT, CDR2 YYREEE (reference sequence). V lost 4 bases, J lost 10 bases, and 14 bases lay in between. In nucleotides, the CDR3 is TGTGCCAGCAGCATACAGGGTTTAGTCTACACCTTC. It specifies CASSIQGLVYTF. Looking up the rest from reference TRBV5-4 and TRBJ1-2 gives the full variable domain: ETGVTQSPTHLIKTRGQQVTLRCSSQSGHNTVSWYQQALGQGPQFIFQYYREEENGRGNFPPRFSGLQFPNYSSELNVNALELDDSALYLCASSIQGLVYTFGSGTRLTVV.

The chain joins TRBV5-3 to TRBJ1-2; possibly TRBD1 for D (6 bases). TRBV5-3 belongs to the ORF category, with a function that is uncertain. With 4 bases removed from V and 2 bases from J, the gap between germline ends came to 21 bases. This CDR3 is 17 amino acids long. The CDR3 sequence is CARSPLVKTGLNYGYTF. The CDR3 DNA is TGTGCCAGAAGCCCATTAGTGAAGACAGGCCTCAACTATGGCTACACCTTC.

The chain recombines TRBV28 with TRBJ2-7; TRBD2 matches at 9 bases. The CDR3 loop spans 16 amino acids. V shed 3 bases and J 1 base; nucleotides not matched to a gene: 7. Germline V gives CDR1 MDHEN, CDR2 SYDVKM. The CDR3 sequence: CASSFYTSGRSYEQYF. DNA of the CDR3: TGTGCCAGCAGTTTCTATACTAGCGGGCGATCCTACGAGCAGTACTTC.

The chain recombines TRBV4-1 with TRBJ1-5, with D perhaps matching TRBD1 (6 bases). Germline V CDR1 and CDR2: MGHRA, YSYEKL. The CDR3 covers 15 residues. With 1 base removed from V and 3 bases from J, the gap between germline ends came to 10 bases. Written as DNA, the CDR3 is TGCGCCAGCAGCCAAGGCAGGGGTGTCAATCAGCCCCAGCATTTT. It translates to CASSQGRGVNQPQHF.

This chain uses TRBV6-5 with TRBJ2-1; 9 bases map to TRBD2. V lost 6 bases and J lost 8; bases outside the gene matches: 11. The CDR3 consists of 15 residues. The germline gives CDR1 MNHEY, CDR2 SVGAGI. The CDR3 bases are TGTGCCAGCAGACCCTTCCTAGCGGGGCACGATGAGCAGTTCTTC. It specifies CASRPFLAGHDEQFF.

The chain employs TRBV28 and TRBJ1-2; the D gene is possibly TRBD1 (6 bases). Trimming removed 5 bases at V and 4 bases at J, with 8 bases between. CDR1 is MDHEN, CDR2 SYDVKM, per germline. This CDR3 is 12 amino acids long. CDR3 loop: CASSTTGYGYTF. CDR3 nucleotides: TGTGCCAGCAGTACGACAGGCTATGGCTACACCTTC.

The chain joins TRBV6-1 to TRBJ2-3, with D perhaps assigned TRBD1 or TRBD2 (5 bases each). The germline CDR1 and CDR2 sequences are MNHNS and SASEGT. The CDR3 sequence is 12 residues long. V was cut by 11 bases and J by 6 bases, with 15 bases left in between. The CDR3 is CASRGPRDTQYF. CDR3 bases: TGTGCCTCTCGGGGCCCAAGGGATACGCAGTATTTT.

As for this clone: Other DNA variants within this sample encode the same CDR3. The genes are TRBV29-1 and TRBJ2-5; the D gene is possibly TRBD1 (6 bases). The germline V gene has CDR1 SQVTM and CDR2 ANQGSEA. V was clipped by 8 bases and J by 5 bases, with 12 bases between them. The length of the CDR3 is 11 residues. This chain's CDR3 is CSSGVRETQYF. As DNA, the CDR3 is TGCAGCTCAGGGGTTCGGGAGACCCAGTACTTC.

The gene calls are TRBV6-5 and TRBJ1-5, with 9 nucleotides matching TRBD1. In germline, CDR1 is MNHEY, CDR2 SVGAGI. The CDR3 is made up of 15 amino acids. V gave up 4 bases and J gave up 6 bases; unmatched junction bases: 7. The CDR3 region is CASSLDQTGGQPQHF. CDR3 nucleotides: TGTGCCAGCAGTTTAGATCAGACAGGGGGTCAGCCCCAGCATTTT.